This T cell receptor (beta chain) comes out of a study of T cells after somatic rescue of genetic block (dated by TCRdb to 2018 to 2020). In the study overall: What the study looked at was long-term robustness, specifically in a T-cell system that came about through somatic rescue of a genetic block in T-cell development.

The library was produced with the immunoSEQ multiplex PCR assay. Not all clones reach the TCRdb copy of this immuneACCESS table, which keeps in-frame sequences only. Checked studies attribute under half of the gap to unresolved V genes and leave the rest unexplained. This sample lists tens of thousands of clones; 90% to 97% were detected once. Of the sample, about 0.075% falls within the top ten clones. CDR1 and CDR2, looked up from the germline V gene, are SGDLS and YYNGEE. Spanning cysteine to phenylalanine, the CDR3 consists of 14 amino acids. The entry retains the CDR3 DNA only, 42 bases that are in frame from base 1. Deletion took 2 bases off V and 4 bases off J, with a span of 10 bases between the germline ends. Points on this clone: Its cognate antigen has yet to be identified. Base qualities are not provided; no much larger clone lies one nucleotide away.

The receptor comes from a child under two years old. The rearranged chain carries TRBV9 and TRBJ2-1; perhaps TRBD1 is the D gene, with 5 bases matching. The sample comprised peripheral blood mononuclear cells (PBMCs). This receptor has the CDR3 CASSVSSGYNEQFF. The nucleotides are TGTGCCAGCAGCGTTTCGTCAGGGTACAATGAGCAGTTCTTC.